This TCR beta chain was sequenced in a study of shared clonotypes between healthy human individuals. Points from the study as a whole: For naive CD4 cells, roughly 5% of clonotypes were shared across a few donors.

Worth noting for this clone: Its antigen is unidentified.

The table came from immunoSEQ multiplex PCR; TCRdb's copy has only in-frame clones and leaves some out. The sample lists about 820,000 clones; 85% to 95% were seen once. Positively selected for CCR7, the CD45RO-negative cells used as naive CD8 cells excluded terminally differentiated effector memory CD45RA+ cells. V lost 3 bases and J lost 0; bases outside the gene matches: 6. The CDR3 consists of 17 residues. Germline V gene data show CDR1 as SGHAT and CDR2 as FQNNGV. The sample taken for sequencing was naive CD8+ T cells sorted from blood. The chain links TRBV11-2 to TRBJ2-2; 8 bases are shared with TRBD1. The sequence was obtained from a man younger than 45 in good health. The CDR3 bases are TGTGCCAGCAGCTTTTTGCCGGGACAGGCGAACACCGGGGAGCTGTTTTTT. This codes for CASSFLPGQANTGELFF.